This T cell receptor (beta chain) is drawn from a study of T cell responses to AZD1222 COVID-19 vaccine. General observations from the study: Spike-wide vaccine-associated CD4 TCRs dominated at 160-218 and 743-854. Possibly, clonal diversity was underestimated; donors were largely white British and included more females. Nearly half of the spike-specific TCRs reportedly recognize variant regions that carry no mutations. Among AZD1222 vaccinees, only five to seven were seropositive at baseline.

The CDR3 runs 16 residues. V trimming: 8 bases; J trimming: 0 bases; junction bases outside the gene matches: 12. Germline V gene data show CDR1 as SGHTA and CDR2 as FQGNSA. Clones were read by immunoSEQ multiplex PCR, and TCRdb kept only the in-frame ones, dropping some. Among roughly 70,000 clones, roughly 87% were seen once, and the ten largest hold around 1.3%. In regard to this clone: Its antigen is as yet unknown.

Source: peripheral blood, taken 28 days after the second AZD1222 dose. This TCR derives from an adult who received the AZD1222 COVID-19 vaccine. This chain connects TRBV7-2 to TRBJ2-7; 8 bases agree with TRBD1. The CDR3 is CASLIQGGRSSYEQYF. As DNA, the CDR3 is TGTGCCAGCCTTATACAGGGGGGCCGTAGCTCCTACGAGCAGTACTTC.